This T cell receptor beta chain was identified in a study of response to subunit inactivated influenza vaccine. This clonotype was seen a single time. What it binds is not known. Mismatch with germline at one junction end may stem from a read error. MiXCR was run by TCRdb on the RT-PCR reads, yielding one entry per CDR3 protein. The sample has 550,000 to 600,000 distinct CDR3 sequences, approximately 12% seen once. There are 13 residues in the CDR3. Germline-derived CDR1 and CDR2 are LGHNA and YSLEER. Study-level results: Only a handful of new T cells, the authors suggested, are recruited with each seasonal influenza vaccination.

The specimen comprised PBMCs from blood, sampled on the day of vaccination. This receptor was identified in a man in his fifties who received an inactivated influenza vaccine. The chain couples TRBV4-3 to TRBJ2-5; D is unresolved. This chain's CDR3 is CVSSQGFEETQYF. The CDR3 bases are TGCGTCAGCAGCCAAGGTTTCGAAGAGACCCAGTACTTC.